Reported below is one T cell receptor (beta chain). Generated by immunoSEQ multiplex PCR, the TCRdb table keeps only in-frame clones and is missing some. The table includes 200,000 to 250,000 clones, 83% detected once. Germline V gene data show CDR1 as KGHSH and CDR2 as LQKENI. This CDR3 has 14 amino acids. The V and J ends lost 3 bases and 6 bases respectively, with 13 bases between them. This entry comes from a study of blood T cell repertoires in COVID-19. Overall study: Collection of acute and convalescent COVID-19 samples took place in the United States, Italy and Spain. Sample material is recorded as cDNA or gDNA derived from T cells, B-cell-depleted T cells, or PBMCs.

Seattle researchers signed up patients amid active infection and tracked them longitudinally. The genes are TRBV18 and TRBJ2-3; the D gene is possibly TRBD2 (5 bases). The sequenced sample was peripheral blood. The sequence was obtained from a young woman with COVID-19, enrolled during active disease. CDR3 bases: TGTGCCAGCTCACCGGGGAGAGAAAGGGATACGCAGTATTTT. It encodes CASSPGRERDTQYF.